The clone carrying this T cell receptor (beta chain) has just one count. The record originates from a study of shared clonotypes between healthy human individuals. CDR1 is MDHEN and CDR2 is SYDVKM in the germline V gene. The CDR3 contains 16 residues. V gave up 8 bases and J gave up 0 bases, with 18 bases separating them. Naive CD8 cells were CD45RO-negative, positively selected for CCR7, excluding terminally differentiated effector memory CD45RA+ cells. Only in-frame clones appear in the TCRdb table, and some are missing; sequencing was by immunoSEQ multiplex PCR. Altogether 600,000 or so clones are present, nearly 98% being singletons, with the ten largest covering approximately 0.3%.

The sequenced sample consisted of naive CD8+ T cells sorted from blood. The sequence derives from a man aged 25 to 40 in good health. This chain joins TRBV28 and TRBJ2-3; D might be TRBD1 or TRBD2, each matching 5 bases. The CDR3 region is CASSLYAGASTDTQYF. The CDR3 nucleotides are TGTGCCAGCTCACTTTATGCCGGGGCTAGCACAGATACGCAGTATTTT.